Listed here are 22 T cell receptor beta chains from one sample, sequenced in a study of T cells in localized non-small cell lung cancer. Generated by immunoSEQ multiplex PCR, the TCRdb table keeps only in-frame clones and is missing some. In the table there are 2,000 to 2,500 clones, about 21% of which are singletons. The sample was normal lung tissue next to the tumor, taken before any cancer treatment. The source is a man between 40 and 70 years old with stage I squamous cell lung carcinoma.

A few counts support this clone. The chain uses TRBV6-8 and TRBJ1-1, with 8 bases aligning to TRBD1. V was clipped by 6 bases and J by 4 bases; unmatched bases: 7. The CDR3 length is 14 residues. From germline, CDR1 is MNHGY and CDR2 SAAAGT. CDR3 protein: CASRATGDRTEAFF. In DNA, the CDR3 is TGTGCCAGCAGGGCGACAGGGGACCGCACTGAAGCTTTCTTT.

Judged by abundance, this clone is medium-sized. The chain uses TRBV11-3 and TRBJ2-7; no clear D. V dropped 1 base and J dropped 0 bases, with 16 bases sitting between them. CDR3 length equals 17 residues. CDR1 and CDR2 (germline): SGHNT, YENEEA. CDR3 residues: CASSLVILPSHSYEQYF. DNA for the CDR3: TGTGCCAGCAGCTTAGTCATACTCCCCTCCCACTCCTACGAGCAGTACTTC.

By sample share, this clone is medium-sized (0.01 to 0.1%). This chain connects TRBV11-3 to TRBJ2-3, with 9 nucleotides matching TRBD2. CDR3 length equals 16 residues. The J segment lost 4 bases and the V segment lost 5 bases, leaving 10 bases of the junction unmatched. Per the germline V gene, CDR1 is SGHNT and CDR2 is YENEEA. CDR3 nucleotides: TGTGCCAGCAGCCAAACCGCGGGGGGGTGGGCAGATACGCAGTATTTT. This sequence encodes CASSQTAGGWADTQYF.

This clone is classed as large. This sequence joins TRBV11-3 and TRBJ1-2; D remains ambiguous. The CDR3 is 14 residues long. Trimming took off 1 base at V and 4 bases at J, with 10 bases between the two ends. The V gene's germline CDR1 is SGHNT and CDR2 YENEEA. Here the CDR3 DNA reads TGTGCCAGCAGCTTAGTGTCGGTAGGCTATGGCTACACCTTC. Translated: CASSLVSVGYGYTF.

The V and J genes are TRBV7-2 and TRBJ1-1; no reliable D call. Per germline, CDR1 SGHTA and CDR2 FQGNSA. V lost 6 bases and J lost 0, with 8 bases in between. This CDR3 comprises 13 residues. The CDR3 region has the DNA TGTGCCAGCAGTTCTATTATGAACACTGAAGCTTTCTTT. This gives the protein CASSSIMNTEAFF.

This clone was seen once. This chain joins TRBV12-5 and TRBJ1-2; possibly TRBD1 for D (5 bases). This CDR3 contains 17 residues. Trimming shortened V by 4 bases and J by 8 bases, and 26 bases separated the two germline ends. Germline CDR1 reads LGHNT; CDR2 reads FRNRAP. This chain's CDR3 is CASGSPLGAQGRLGYTF. The CDR3 DNA sequence: TGTGCTAGTGGTTCACCCCTCGGTGCCCAGGGACGGCTCGGCTACACCTTC.

V and J are TRBV30 and TRBJ1-1; D uncertain. The V end was cut by 0 bases, the J end by 0 bases, with 8 bases between. The length of the CDR3 is 14 residues. CDR1 GTSNPN and CDR2 SVGIG come from the germline V gene (reference sequence). The CDR3 DNA reads TGTGCCTGGAGTGTGGAAACTTTGAACACTGAAGCTTTCTTT. This encodes CAWSVETLNTEAFF. Full variable domain (missing parts from reference TRBV30 and TRBJ1-1): SQTIHQWPATLVQPVGSPLSLECTVEGTSNPNLYWYRQAAGRGLQLLFYSVGIGQISSEVPQNLSASRPQDRQFILSSKKLLLSDSGFYLCAWSVETLNTEAFFGQGTRLTVV.

This clone ranks as large. The chain links TRBV19 to TRBJ2-1, with TRBD2 matching over 12 bases. There are 14 residues in the CDR3. Germline CDR1 reads LNHDA; CDR2 reads SQIVND (reference sequence). V trimming: 6 bases; J trimming: 7 bases; junction bases outside the gene matches: 4. The CDR3 sequence is CASRVTSGRNEQFF. DNA of the CDR3: TGTGCCAGTAGGGTCACTAGCGGGAGGAATGAGCAGTTCTTC.

This chain joins TRBV9 and TRBJ2-7; TRBD1 matches 10 bases. Germline CDR1 reads SGDLS; CDR2 reads YYNGEE. CDR3 length: 14 amino acids. With V trimmed by 0 bases and J by 6 bases, 3 bases remained unmatched. The chain's CDR3 is CASSVEGQGIEQYF. The CDR3, as DNA: TGTGCCAGCAGCGTAGAGGGACAGGGGATCGAGCAGTACTTC.

This clone was detected once. V gene TRBV18 combines with J gene TRBJ1-6; D uncertain. The germline CDR1 and CDR2 sequences are KGHSH and LQKENI. Between the trimmed V and J ends, which lost 6 bases and 9 bases, there was a span of 24 bases. The CDR3 length is 17 residues. The CDR3 spells CASSRDPPGTGASPLHF. In DNA, the CDR3 is TGTGCCAGCTCGCGCGACCCCCCGGGAACGGGAGCTTCACCCCTCCACTTT.

This clone turned up a few times. The chain combines TRBV7-6 with TRBJ2-2; 7 bases line up with TRBD1. CDR3 length: 15 amino acids. In germline, CDR1 is SGHVS, CDR2 FNYEAQ. The V gene end was trimmed by 5 bases and the J gene end by 6 bases; junction bases not matched to a gene: 9. CDR3 DNA sequence: TGTGCCAGCAGCCGGAGAGGGGGCGTAGCCGGGGAGCTGTTTTTT. It codes for CASSRRGGVAGELFF.

This clone came up a few times. The V gene is TRBV9, the J gene TRBJ2-5, with D possibly being TRBD1 or TRBD2 (5 bases each). Germline CDR1 reads SGDLS; CDR2 reads YYNGEE. The CDR3 runs to 15 residues. V lost 3 bases and J 3 bases, leaving 15 bases between the germline ends. CDR3 sequence: CASSETGTAKETQYF. The CDR3 region has the DNA TGTGCCAGCAGCGAAACCGGGACGGCAAAAGAGACCCAGTACTTC.

This clone was counted only a few times. The genes are TRBV7-1 and TRBJ1-1, with 11 bases lining up with TRBD1. TRBV7-1 is reported as an ORF; its role is uncertain. The CDR3 totals 15 residues. V trimming: 5 bases; J trimming: 5 bases; junction bases outside the gene matches: 7. CDR3 nucleotides: TGTGCCAGCAGCGAGGCCGGGACAGGGGGAACTGAAGCTTTCTTT. It translates to CASSEAGTGGTEAFF.

The CDR3 nucleotides read TGTGCCAGCTGGCGGGAGGAGAACACCGGGGAGCTGTTTTTT. It encodes CASWREENTGELFF. The chain combines TRBV2 with TRBJ2-2; 8 bases map to TRBD2. Germline V gene data show CDR1 as SNHLY and CDR2 as FYNNEI. V lost 8 bases, J lost 1 base, and 3 bases stayed unmatched. The CDR3 sequence is 14 residues long.

This clone is labeled large. The chain uses TRBV6-8 and TRBJ1-1; D not certain. CDR1 is MNHGY and CDR2 is SAAAGT in the germline V gene. This CDR3 contains 15 residues. Trimming stripped 1 base from V and 3 bases from J, with 12 bases between. The CDR3 DNA follows: TGTGCCAGCAGTTACTTGGGTGGGTTTCACACTGAAGCTTTCTTT. This translates into CASSYLGGFHTEAFF.

Only a few counts were recorded for this clone. The chain carries TRBV19 and TRBJ2-7; either TRBD1 or TRBD2 may supply D (5 bases each). Trimming removed 9 bases from V and 7 bases from J, with 19 bases in between. The CDR3 is made up of 13 amino acids. The V gene's germline CDR1 is LNHDA and CDR2 SQIVND (reference sequence). The CDR3 loop is CASARDRFGEQYF. The CDR3 DNA reads as TGTGCCAGCGCAAGGGACCGTTTTGGGGAGCAGTACTTC.

The chain links TRBV7-6 to TRBJ1-4; D remains ambiguous. CDR3 length: 16 amino acids. Germline assignment: CDR1 SGHVS and CDR2 FNYEAQ. Trimming shortened V by 5 bases and J by 6 bases, and 19 bases separated the two germline ends. CDR3: CASSQTPTGNYEKLFF. The CDR3 DNA reads TGTGCCAGCAGCCAAACCCCAACCGGGAACTATGAAAAACTGTTTTTT.

In this sample, this clone turned up a few times. CDR3 protein: CASSYGGPREQYF. The CDR3 DNA reads TGTGCCAGCAGTTACGGGGGGCCACGCGAGCAGTACTTC. The genes are TRBV6-8 and TRBJ2-7; D is possibly TRBD1 or TRBD2 (6 bases each). This CDR3 has 13 amino acids. CDR1 MNHGY and CDR2 SAAAGT come from the germline V gene. V was pared by 2 bases and J by 6 bases, with 11 bases between.

Within the sample, this clone is medium-sized. The chain recombines TRBV9 with TRBJ2-3, with 7 bases matching TRBD2. The CDR3 is 14 amino acids. V shed 4 bases and J 1 base; nucleotides not matched to a gene: 3. From germline, CDR1 is SGDLS and CDR2 YYNGEE. This chain's CDR3 is CASSSRGGTDTQYF. The DNA of the CDR3 is TGTGCCAGCAGCTCCCGGGGGGGCACAGATACGCAGTATTTT.

The chain recombines TRBV11-3 with TRBJ2-7, with TRBD1 as a possible D gene (5 bases). Germline CDR1 is SGHNT and CDR2 is YENEEA. The CDR3 totals 14 residues. V dropped 5 bases and J dropped 9 bases, with 20 bases sitting between them. This CDR3 is CASSPGGRVIGQYF. The DNA of the CDR3 is TGTGCCAGCAGCCCCGGCGGCAGGGTGATCGGGCAGTACTTC.

This clone occurred a few times. J is TRBJ2-7 and V is TRBV19; D is unclear. This CDR3 is built from 14 residues. The germline V and J ends were trimmed by 5 bases and 2 bases, with 13 bases remaining between them. CDR1 is LNHDA and CDR2 is SQIVND in the germline V gene (reference sequence). The CDR3 nucleotides read TGTGCCAGTAGTCCCAGGACCACTCCCTACGAGCAGTACTTC. Translated, it gives CASSPRTTPYEQYF. The entire variable domain, with the rest obtained from reference TRBV19 and TRBJ2-7, is as follows: DGGITQSPKYLFRKEGQNVTLSCEQNLNHDAMYWYRQDPGQGLRLIYYSQIVNDFQKGDIAEGYSVSREKKESFPLTVTSAQKNPTAFYLCASSPRTTPYEQYFGPGTRLTVT.

By share, this clone counts as large (0.1 to 1%). The chain uses TRBV11-3 and TRBJ2-1; 8 bases map to TRBD2. CDR3 length equals 18 residues. The trim removed 5 bases at V and 7 bases at J, leaving 19 bases unmatched. CDR1 SGHNT and CDR2 YENEEA come from the germline V gene. This chain's CDR3 is CASSPTPSGGPLGNEQFF. In DNA form, the CDR3 reads TGTGCCAGCAGCCCCACCCCGTCGGGAGGGCCTTTGGGGAATGAGCAGTTCTTC.